The rows below give T cell receptor beta chains drawn from one sample of a study of liver allograft versus peripheral blood T cells. Via MiXCR, TCRdb re-called the reads, giving one row per CDR3 protein. The sample has around 16,000 distinct CDR3 sequences; under 25% are singletons. The receptors were sampled from a human patient who had a liver transplant. Certain T cells may be donor cells from the graft. Both conserved end residues are part of each CDR3. The D gene is left open where the match is weak. Clone sizes are given selectively: once, few, many, or a class where the clone is expanded.

clone_size: few; j_call: TRBJ2-1; v_call: TRBV5-4; d_call: TRBD2; cdr3_length: 16; cdr3_nt: TGTGCCAGCAGCGCCCCGACTAGCGGGGATAGCGATGAGCAGTTCTTC; cdr3_aa: CASSAPTSGDSDEQFF
clone_size: few; j_call: TRBJ2-1; v_call: TRBV20-1; d_call: TRBD2; cdr3_length: 14; cdr3_nt: TGCAGTGCTAGTCAGGCTAGCGGGAGCCATGAGCAGTTCTTC; cdr3_aa: CSASQASGSHEQFF
clone_size: few; j_call: TRBJ2-3; v_call: TRBV10-3; d_call: TRBD2; cdr3_length: 17; cdr3_nt: TGTGCCATCAGTGATTCGGCTAGCGGGGGGGCCAGAGATACGCAGTATTTT; cdr3_aa: CAISDSASGGARDTQYF
clone_size: .; j_call: TRBJ1-2; v_call: TRBV7-2; d_call: .; cdr3_length: 15; cdr3_nt: TGTGCCAGCAGCCTCTCAGGGCAGGGATTCTATGGCTACACCTTC; cdr3_aa: CASSLSGQGFYGYTF
clone_size: many; j_call: TRBJ2-7; v_call: TRBV29-1; d_call: TRBD2; cdr3_length: 14; cdr3_nt: TGCAGCGTTTTGGCGGGAGGGCAGGTCTACGAGCAGTACTTC; cdr3_aa: CSVLAGGQVYEQYF
clone_size: .; j_call: TRBJ1-6; v_call: TRBV9; d_call: .; cdr3_length: 16; cdr3_nt: TGTGCCAGCAGCGGTGCGGGGAACTTTTATAATTCACCCCTCCACTTT; cdr3_aa: CASSGAGNFYNSPLHF
clone_size: medium-sized; j_call: TRBJ2-4; v_call: TRBV15; d_call: TRBD2; cdr3_length: 16; cdr3_nt: TGTGCCACCAGCAGAGATAACGGGAGGGCCAAAAACATTCAGTACTTC; cdr3_aa: CATSRDNGRAKNIQYF
clone_size: medium-sized; j_call: TRBJ2-5; v_call: TRBV19; d_call: TRBD2; cdr3_length: 16; cdr3_nt: TGTGCCAGTAGTATAGATCACGCGGGAGGCTGGGAGACCCAGTACTTC; cdr3_aa: CASSIDHAGGWETQYF
clone_size: once; j_call: TRBJ1-2; v_call: TRBV30; d_call: TRBD1; cdr3_length: 13; cdr3_nt: TGTGCCTGGAGAGCAGACAGGGCCTATGGCTACACCTTC; cdr3_aa: CAWRADRAYGYTF
clone_size: .; j_call: TRBJ2-7; v_call: TRBV18; d_call: TRBD2; cdr3_length: 15; cdr3_nt: TGTGCCAGCTCACCACCGGCGGGAGAGCGCTGGGTGCAGTACTTC; cdr3_aa: CASSPPAGERWVQYF
clone_size: medium-sized; j_call: TRBJ1-1; v_call: TRBV29-1; d_call: .; cdr3_length: 16; cdr3_nt: TGCAGCGTCCTCAGTCGCGTTTCGGGGGGGAACACTGAAGCTTTCTTT; cdr3_aa: CSVLSRVSGGNTEAFF
clone_size: many; j_call: TRBJ1-2; v_call: TRBV7-3; d_call: TRBD1; cdr3_length: 15; cdr3_nt: TGTGCCAGCAGCACGGGACAGCCAGCTAACTATGGCTACACCTTC; cdr3_aa: CASSTGQPANYGYTF
clone_size: .; j_call: TRBJ1-2; v_call: TRBV7-2; d_call: TRBD1; cdr3_length: 13; cdr3_nt: TGTGCCAGCAGCTGGGACAGGAACTATGGCTACACCTTC; cdr3_aa: CASSWDRNYGYTF
clone_size: many; j_call: TRBJ1-6; v_call: TRBV5-6; d_call: TRBD1; cdr3_length: 14; cdr3_nt: TGTGCCAGCAGCCCGGGGACAGGGGAGTCACCCCTCCACTTT; cdr3_aa: CASSPGTGESPLHF
clone_size: many; j_call: TRBJ1-6; v_call: TRBV28; d_call: .; cdr3_length: 15; cdr3_nt: TGTGCCAGCAGTTTAGACAGCACTCCTAATTCACCCCTCCACTTT; cdr3_aa: CASSLDSTPNSPLHF
clone_size: once; j_call: TRBJ1-2; v_call: TRBV20-1; d_call: .; cdr3_length: 17; cdr3_nt: TGCAGTGCGGAACGAACGGCAGGGGTTTGGGTTTTAAAAGGCTACACCTTC; cdr3_aa: CSAERTAGVWVLKGYTF
clone_size: many; j_call: TRBJ2-4; v_call: TRBV10-3; d_call: .; cdr3_length: 15; cdr3_nt: TGTGCCATCAGTGAGGGAGGGAGGACCAAAAACATTCAGTACTTC; cdr3_aa: CAISEGGRTKNIQYF
clone_size: few; j_call: TRBJ2-1; v_call: TRBV28; d_call: .; cdr3_length: 11; cdr3_nt: TGTGCCATCTTTTCCTACAATGAGCAGTTCTTC; cdr3_aa: CAIFSYNEQFF
clone_size: few; j_call: TRBJ1-1; v_call: TRBV9; d_call: .; cdr3_length: 15; cdr3_nt: TGTGCCAGCAGCGTAGAAGGTGGGGGGGGCACTGAAGCTTTCTTT; cdr3_aa: CASSVEGGGGTEAFF
clone_size: many; j_call: TRBJ2-5; v_call: TRBV11-1; d_call: .; cdr3_length: 15; cdr3_nt: TGTGCCAGCAGTTCGCCGGCGATGGGGGAGAAGACCCAGTACTTC; cdr3_aa: CASSSPAMGEKTQYF
clone_size: medium-sized; j_call: TRBJ1-6; v_call: TRBV6-1; d_call: TRBD1; cdr3_length: 16; cdr3_nt: TGTGCCATCAGAGCTCATACGGGACAGAATAATTCACCCCTCCACTTT; cdr3_aa: CAIRAHTGQNNSPLHF
clone_size: few; j_call: TRBJ1-3; v_call: TRBV27; d_call: TRBD1; cdr3_length: 15; cdr3_nt: TGTGCCAGCAGTCGGACAGGGGGCCCAGGAAACACCATATATTTT; cdr3_aa: CASSRTGGPGNTIYF
clone_size: few; j_call: TRBJ1-1; v_call: TRBV7-9; d_call: .; cdr3_length: 11; cdr3_nt: TGTGCCAGCAGCTTGATTGATATGGCTTTCTTT; cdr3_aa: CASSLIDMAFF
clone_size: medium-sized; j_call: TRBJ1-6; v_call: TRBV18; d_call: .; cdr3_length: 18; cdr3_nt: TGTGCCAGCTCACCAATAGGCGGAATGCCAGCCTCGAATTCACCCCTCCACTTT; cdr3_aa: CASSPIGGMPASNSPLHF
clone_size: few; j_call: TRBJ1-1; v_call: TRBV27; d_call: .; cdr3_length: 13; cdr3_nt: TGTGCCAGCAGTGCAGGGGTGAGCACTGAAGCTTTCTTT; cdr3_aa: CASSAGVSTEAFF
clone_size: .; j_call: TRBJ1-2; v_call: TRBV19; d_call: .; cdr3_length: 13; cdr3_nt: TGTGCCAGTAGTATAGATCTGGAGGATGGCTACACCTTC; cdr3_aa: CASSIDLEDGYTF
clone_size: few; j_call: TRBJ1-1; v_call: TRBV6-2/TRBV6-3; d_call: .; cdr3_length: 14; cdr3_nt: TGTGCCAGCAGTGATACAGATATGAACACTGAAGCTTTCTTT; cdr3_aa: CASSDTDMNTEAFF
clone_size: once; j_call: TRBJ2-2; v_call: TRBV20-1; d_call: .; cdr3_length: 13; cdr3_nt: TGCAGTGCAAGACAGCCAGTCACCGGGGAGCTGTTTTTT; cdr3_aa: CSARQPVTGELFF
clone_size: .; j_call: TRBJ2-3; v_call: TRBV28; d_call: TRBD1; cdr3_length: 16; cdr3_nt: TGTGCCAGCAGAACCGACAGGGGGCGCTTTGGAGATACGCAGTATTTT; cdr3_aa: CASRTDRGRFGDTQYF
clone_size: .; j_call: TRBJ2-7; v_call: TRBV20-1; d_call: TRBD1; cdr3_length: 14; cdr3_nt: TGCAGTGCTAGCAAAGGACAGGGCATATACGAGCAGTACTTC; cdr3_aa: CSASKGQGIYEQYF
clone_size: .; j_call: TRBJ2-1; v_call: TRBV9; d_call: TRBD2; cdr3_length: 18; cdr3_nt: TGTGCCAGCAGCGTAGACCGGACTAGCGGGAGGTCCTACAATGAGCAGTTCTTC; cdr3_aa: CASSVDRTSGRSYNEQFF
clone_size: .; j_call: TRBJ2-3; v_call: TRBV7-2; d_call: .; cdr3_length: 13; cdr3_nt: TGTGCCAGCAGCTCCAGCGGCACAGATACGCAGTATTTT; cdr3_aa: CASSSSGTDTQYF